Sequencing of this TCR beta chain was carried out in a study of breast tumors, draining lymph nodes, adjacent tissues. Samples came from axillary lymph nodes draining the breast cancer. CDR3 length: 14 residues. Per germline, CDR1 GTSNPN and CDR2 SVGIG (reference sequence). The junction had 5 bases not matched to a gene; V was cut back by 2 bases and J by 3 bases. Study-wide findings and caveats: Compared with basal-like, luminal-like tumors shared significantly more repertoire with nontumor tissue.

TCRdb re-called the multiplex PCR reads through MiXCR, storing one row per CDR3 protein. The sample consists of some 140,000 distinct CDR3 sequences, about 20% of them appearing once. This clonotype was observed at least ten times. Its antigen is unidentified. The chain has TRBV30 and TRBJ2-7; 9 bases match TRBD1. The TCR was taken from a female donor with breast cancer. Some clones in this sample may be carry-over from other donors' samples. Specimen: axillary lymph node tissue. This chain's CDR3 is CAWSKTGGLYEQYF. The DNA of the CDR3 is TGTGCCTGGAGTAAGACAGGGGGACTCTACGAGCAGTACTTC. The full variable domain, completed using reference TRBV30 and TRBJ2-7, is SQTIHQWPATLVQPVGSPLSLECTVEGTSNPNLYWYRQAAGRGLQLLFYSVGIGQISSEVPQNLSASRPQDRQFILSSKKLLLSDSGFYLCAWSKTGGLYEQYFGPGTRLTVT.